Listed here are 23 T cell receptor beta chains from one sample, sequenced in a study of shared clonotypes between healthy human individuals. Repertoires were generated with immunoSEQ multiplex PCR, while TCRdb's copy carries only in-frame clones and drops some. Of roughly 1,600,000 clones detected, around 98.5% appear once; the ten largest clones hold around 0.38%. Material for sequencing was naive CD4+ T cells sorted from blood. Subset given: CD45RA+ positively selected. Receptor source: a man aged 30-40 years in good health.

The rearrangement uses TRBV13 and TRBJ2-5, with D possibly TRBD2 on 7 matching bases. CDR3 length: 14 residues. Trimming removed 4 bases at V and 5 bases at J, with 14 bases between. The germline V gene has CDR1 PRHDT and CDR2 FYEKMQ (reference sequence). This chain's CDR3 is CASSSWGGRETQYF. The CDR3 DNA sequence: TGTGCCAGCAGCTCCTGGGGGGGCCGGGAGACCCAGTACTTC.

The V call is TRBV7-2, the J call TRBJ2-1, with TRBD2 matching 14 bases. Looked up from germline, CDR1 is SGHTA and CDR2 is FQGNSA. J was trimmed by 7 bases and V by 3 bases; bases with no gene match: 14. The CDR3 loop spans 19 amino acids. CDR3 sequence (DNA): TGTGCCAGCAGCTTGGGACTAGCGGGAGTGGGGAGTCTAATGAATGAGCAGTTCTTC. Its translation is CASSLGLAGVGSLMNEQFF.

The chain carries TRBV6-5 and TRBJ1-1; 7 bases match TRBD1. J lost 4 bases, V lost 4 bases, and 9 bases had no gene match. The CDR3 length is 15 residues. Germline V gene sequence: CDR1 MNHEY, CDR2 SVGAGI. CDR3 sequence reads: CASSFSSTGATEAFF. The CDR3 nucleotides are TGTGCCAGCAGTTTCTCCTCCACAGGGGCCACTGAAGCTTTCTTT.

The chain is built from TRBV7-2 and TRBJ2-5; 8 nucleotides match TRBD2. Germline trimming cut 2 bases from V and 4 bases from J; bases unmatched to any gene: 9. The CDR3 is 16 amino acids. Germline V gene sequence: CDR1 SGHTA, CDR2 FQGNSA. CDR3 sequence (DNA): TGTGCCAGCAGCTTATTACCAGCGGGAGTAAGAGAGACCCAGTACTTC. Its protein product is CASSLLPAGVRETQYF.

The V call is TRBV18, the J call TRBJ1-1; D ambiguous. The CDR3 is 14 amino acids. Germline CDR1 and CDR2: KGHSH and LQKENI. Trimming removed 3 bases at V and 4 bases at J, with 12 bases between. In nucleotides, the CDR3 is TGTGCCAGCTCACCGTCCAGGACCGGCACTGAAGCTTTCTTT. As protein: CASSPSRTGTEAFF.

This chain links TRBV29-1 with TRBJ2-5; D gene unclear. The CDR3 has 12 residues. From germline, CDR1 is SQVTM and CDR2 ANQGSEA. V was clipped by 5 bases and J by 5 bases, with 12 bases between them. The CDR3 nucleotides are TGCAGCGTTACCATTAGCTATGAGACCCAGTACTTC. Protein product: CSVTISYETQYF.

A note on this clone: Other DNA sequences in the sample encode the same CDR3. This chain joins TRBV28 and TRBJ2-2; D possibly corresponds to TRBD1 (6 bases). The CDR3 covers 14 residues. Per germline, CDR1 MDHEN and CDR2 SYDVKM. V dropped 6 bases and J dropped 1 base, with 9 bases sitting between them. The CDR3 reads CASSLTGNTGELFF. The CDR3 DNA sequence: TGTGCCAGCAGCCTGACAGGGAACACCGGGGAGCTGTTTTTT.

This chain links TRBV11-2 with TRBJ1-5; a weak D match, TRBD1 (5 bases). V dropped 4 bases and J dropped 0 bases, with 13 bases sitting between them. In germline, CDR1 is SGHAT, CDR2 FQNNGV. This CDR3 is 16 amino acids long. CDR3 DNA sequence: TGTGCCAGCAGCTCGACTCAGGGACTTAGCAATCAGCCCCAGCATTTT. This sequence encodes CASSSTQGLSNQPQHF.

The rearrangement joins TRBV5-5 to TRBJ2-1; 15 bases agree with TRBD2. Germline V lookup: CDR1 SGHKS, CDR2 YYEKEE (reference sequence). The CDR3 extends over 15 amino acids. V lost 4 bases, J lost 4 bases, and 0 bases stayed unmatched. The DNA of the CDR3 is TGTGCCAGCAGCGGACTAGCGGGAGGGTACAATGAGCAGTTCTTC. Protein sequence: CASSGLAGGYNEQFF.

The rearrangement links TRBV5-4 to TRBJ1-1, with D possibly matching TRBD1 (5 bases). With 4 bases removed from V and 4 bases from J, the gap between germline ends came to 17 bases. The CDR3 is 15 amino acids. CDR1 is SGHNT, CDR2 YYREEE, per germline (reference sequence). The CDR3 DNA follows: TGTGCCAGCAGCCGTAAAGAGGGGTGGGGCACTGAAGCTTTCTTT. Its translation: CASSRKEGWGTEAFF.

The chain uses TRBV28 and TRBJ1-1, with a weak D call TRBD1 (5 bases). The germline CDR1 and CDR2 sequences are MDHEN and SYDVKM. The V gene lost 7 bases and the J gene lost 3 bases, with 9 bases spanning the gap. This CDR3 contains 12 residues. CDR3 coding DNA: TGTGCCAGCAACCAGGGTTACACTGAAGCTTTCTTT. Translating gives CASNQGYTEAFF.

The chain carries TRBV25-1 and TRBJ1-4; D unclear. This CDR3 has 16 amino acids. CDR1 is MGHDK, CDR2 SYGVNS, per germline. Deletions cut 9 bases from V and 2 bases from J, with 19 bases between. CDR3 nucleotide sequence: TGTGCCAGTCGAGACCCCTCGGGCCTGACTAATGAAAAACTGTTTTTT. The encoded protein is CASRDPSGLTNEKLFF.

The V and J genes are TRBV5-1 and TRBJ2-4, with D perhaps given as TRBD1 or TRBD2 (5 bases each). This CDR3 has 18 residues. Per the germline V gene, CDR1 is SGHRS and CDR2 is YFSETQ. V dropped 4 bases and J dropped 4 bases, with 24 bases sitting between them. The CDR3 here is CASSLKPNRDLPKNIQYF. The CDR3 DNA is TGCGCCAGCAGCCTCAAGCCCAACCGGGACCTGCCAAAAAACATTCAGTACTTC.

V is TRBV14 and J is TRBJ1-3; D call uncertain. CDR1 is SGHDN, CDR2 FVKESK, per germline. The CDR3 extends over 13 amino acids. Deletions cut 8 bases from V and 2 bases from J, with 10 bases between. CDR3 loop: CASCKTAGNTIYF. The CDR3 DNA reads TGTGCCAGCTGTAAGACGGCTGGAAACACCATATATTTT.

Only one count was recorded for this clone. The rearrangement links TRBV5-1 to TRBJ2-5; D gene ambiguous. CDR3 length: 14 residues. Trimming took off 1 base at V and 1 base at J, with 8 bases between the two ends. The germline CDR1 and CDR2 sequences are SGHRS and YFSETQ. The CDR3 reads CASSLSTFQETQYF. The CDR3 DNA follows: TGCGCCAGCAGCTTGAGCACCTTCCAAGAGACCCAGTACTTC.

The chain combines TRBV18 with TRBJ1-1, with D possibly matching TRBD1 (5 bases). Deletions cut 2 bases from V and 1 base from J, with 17 bases between. This CDR3 has 17 amino acids. CDR1 is KGHSH and CDR2 is LQKENI in the germline V gene. The CDR3 bases are TGTGCCAGCTCACCAAGGCATGGGAGAGGGGCGAACACTGAAGCTTTCTTT. Amino acids: CASSPRHGRGANTEAFF.

The gene calls are TRBV18 and TRBJ1-5; 7 bases are shared with TRBD1. Germline CDR1 and CDR2: KGHSH and LQKENI. The CDR3 is made up of 16 amino acids. V shed 3 bases, J shed 4 bases, and the junction held 9 bases outside the gene matches. CDR3 in amino acids: CASSPRGLEGNQPQHF. As DNA, the CDR3 is TGTGCCAGCTCACCGAGGGGGCTTGAGGGTAATCAGCCCCAGCATTTT. Based on the CDR3 plus reference TRBV18 and TRBJ1-5, the full variable domain is NAGVMQNPRHLVRRRGQEARLRCSPMKGHSHVYWYRQLPEEGLKFMVYLQKENIIDESGMPKERFSAEFPKEGPSILRIQQVVRGDSAAYFCASSPRGLEGNQPQHFGDGTRLSIL.

The J gene is TRBJ2-1, the V gene TRBV27; 14 bases map to TRBD2. The CDR3 sequence is 14 residues long. V was pared by 8 bases and J by 8 bases, with 5 bases of the junction left unmatched. Germline-derived CDR1 and CDR2 are MNHEY and SMNVEV (reference sequence). CDR3 nucleotides: TGTGCCAGCCTAGGGACTAGCGGGAGATATGAGCAGTTCTTC. Protein product: CASLGTSGRYEQFF.

V gene TRBV21-1 combines with J gene TRBJ2-6; the table names TRBD2, a call not compared with the DNA. TRBV21-1 is designated a pseudogene. The CDR3 contains 17 residues. Here the CDR3 reads CASSTPGGTSGANVLTF. The CDR3 coding sequence is TGTGCCAGCAGCACTCCGGGAGGGACCTCTGGGGCCAACGTCCTGACTTTC.

This rearrangement joins TRBV5-1 to TRBJ1-3, with D perhaps TRBD1 (6 bases). The V gene's germline CDR1 is SGHRS and CDR2 YFSETQ. This CDR3 region has 15 residues. Trimming left V 0 bases short and J 2 bases short, with 9 bases between. CDR3 sequence (DNA): TGCGCCAGCAGCTTGGACAGGGTGGCTGGAAACACCATATATTTT. Its translation: CASSLDRVAGNTIYF.

Points on this clone: Other DNA sequences in this sample translate to the same CDR3. This CDR3 reads CASSVTLNTEAFF. As DNA, the CDR3 is TGTGCCAGCAGTGTGACGCTGAACACTGAAGCTTTCTTT. The chain joins TRBV2 to TRBJ1-1; no reliable D call. The CDR3 is made up of 13 amino acids. Germline V CDR1 and CDR2: SNHLY, FYNNEI. The V gene lost 4 bases and the J gene lost 0 bases, with 6 bases spanning the gap.

The V call is TRBV7-2, the J call TRBJ2-2; 12 nucleotides agree with TRBD2. Germline trimming cut 2 bases from V and 6 bases from J; bases unmatched to any gene: 4. The CDR3 consists of 16 residues. Germline-derived CDR1 and CDR2 are SGHTA and FQGNSA. The CDR3 coding sequence is TGTGCCAGCAGCTTATTACCTAGCGGGAGGGCCGGGGAGCTGTTTTTT. It codes for CASSLLPSGRAGELFF.

The chain recombines TRBV7-9 with TRBJ2-5, with D possibly called TRBD1 or TRBD2 (5 bases each). Germline-derived CDR1 and CDR2 are SEHNR and FQNEAQ (reference sequence). V was trimmed by 5 bases and J by 0 bases, leaving 10 bases between them. The CDR3 has 14 amino acids. This CDR3 reads CASSVGTDQETQYF. The CDR3 DNA reads as TGTGCCAGCAGCGTCGGGACGGACCAAGAGACCCAGTACTTC.